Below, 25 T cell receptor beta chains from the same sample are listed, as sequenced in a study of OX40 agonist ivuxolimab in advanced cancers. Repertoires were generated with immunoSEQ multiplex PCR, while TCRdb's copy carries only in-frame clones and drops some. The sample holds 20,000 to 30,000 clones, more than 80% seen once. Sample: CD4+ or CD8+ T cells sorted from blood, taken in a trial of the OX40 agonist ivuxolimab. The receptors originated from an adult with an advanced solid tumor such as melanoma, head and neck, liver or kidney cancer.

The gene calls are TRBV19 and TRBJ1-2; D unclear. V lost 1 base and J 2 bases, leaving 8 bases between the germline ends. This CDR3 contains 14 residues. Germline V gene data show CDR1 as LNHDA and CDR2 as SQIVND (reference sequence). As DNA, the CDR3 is TGTGCCAGTAGTATAGGAACCGGGAACTATGGCTACACCTTC. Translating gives CASSIGTGNYGYTF. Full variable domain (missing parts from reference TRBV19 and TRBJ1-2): DGGITQSPKYLFRKEGQNVTLSCEQNLNHDAMYWYRQDPGQGLRLIYYSQIVNDFQKGDIAEGYSVSREKKESFPLTVTSAQKNPTAFYLCASSIGTGNYGYTFGSGTRLTVV.

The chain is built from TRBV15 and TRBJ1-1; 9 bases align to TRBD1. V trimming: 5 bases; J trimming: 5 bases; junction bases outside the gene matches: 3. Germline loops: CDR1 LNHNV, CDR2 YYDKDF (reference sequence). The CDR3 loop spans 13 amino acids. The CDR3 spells CATSDRGATEAFF. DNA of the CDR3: TGTGCCACCAGCGACAGGGGGGCGACTGAAGCTTTCTTT.

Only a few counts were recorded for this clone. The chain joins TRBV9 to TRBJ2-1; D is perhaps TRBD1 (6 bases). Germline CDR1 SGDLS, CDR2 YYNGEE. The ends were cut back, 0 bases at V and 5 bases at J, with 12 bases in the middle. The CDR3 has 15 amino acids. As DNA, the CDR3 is TGTGCCAGCAGCGTAGTTTGGGGGCGGGACAATGAGCAGTTCTTC. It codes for CASSVVWGRDNEQFF.

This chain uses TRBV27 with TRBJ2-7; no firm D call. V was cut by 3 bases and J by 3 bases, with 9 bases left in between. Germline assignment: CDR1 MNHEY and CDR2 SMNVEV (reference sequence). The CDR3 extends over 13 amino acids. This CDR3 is CASSLGSNYEQYF. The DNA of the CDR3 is TGTGCCAGCAGTTTGGGGTCAAACTACGAGCAGTACTTC.

CDR3 DNA: TGTGCCAGCAGCTTTCCCCAGGTATTGAACACCGGGGAGCTGTTTTTT. It translates to CASSFPQVLNTGELFF. The chain employs TRBV7-8 and TRBJ2-2, with D unclear. The V and J ends lost 3 bases and 1 base respectively, with 12 bases between them. Germline-derived CDR1 and CDR2 are SGHVS and FQNEAQ. The CDR3 is 16 amino acids.

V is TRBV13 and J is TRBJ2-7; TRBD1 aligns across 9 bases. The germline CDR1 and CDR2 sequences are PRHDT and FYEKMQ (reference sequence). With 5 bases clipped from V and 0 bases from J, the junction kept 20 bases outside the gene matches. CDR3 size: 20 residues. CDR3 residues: CASSVESSGTGTQSSYEQYF. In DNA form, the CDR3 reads TGTGCCAGCAGCGTCGAATCTTCCGGGACAGGGACCCAGTCCTCCTACGAGCAGTACTTC. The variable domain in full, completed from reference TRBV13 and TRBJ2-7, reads AAGVIQSPRHLIKEKRETATLKCYPIPRHDTVYWYQQGPGQDPQFLISFYEKMQSDKGSIPDRFSAQQFSDYHSELNMSSLELGDSALYFCASSVESSGTGTQSSYEQYFGPGTRLTVT.

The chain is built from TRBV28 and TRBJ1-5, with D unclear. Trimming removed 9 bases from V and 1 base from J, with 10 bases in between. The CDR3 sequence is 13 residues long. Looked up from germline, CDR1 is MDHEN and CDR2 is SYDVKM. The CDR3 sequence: CASAFRSNQPQHF. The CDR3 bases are TGTGCCAGTGCGTTCAGGAGCAATCAGCCCCAGCATTTT. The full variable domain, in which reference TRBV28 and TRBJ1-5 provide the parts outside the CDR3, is DVKVTQSSRYLVKRTGEKVFLECVQDMDHENMFWYRQDPGLGLRLIYFSYDVKMKEKGDIPEGYSVSREKKERFSLILESASTNQTSMYLCASAFRSNQPQHFGDGTRLSIL.

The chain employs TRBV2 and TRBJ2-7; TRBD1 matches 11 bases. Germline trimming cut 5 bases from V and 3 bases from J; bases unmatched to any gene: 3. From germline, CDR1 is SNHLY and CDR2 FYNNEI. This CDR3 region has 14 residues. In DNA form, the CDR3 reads TGTGCCAGCAGTCTTGGGACAGGGGGCTACGAGCAGTACTTC. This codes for CASSLGTGGYEQYF.

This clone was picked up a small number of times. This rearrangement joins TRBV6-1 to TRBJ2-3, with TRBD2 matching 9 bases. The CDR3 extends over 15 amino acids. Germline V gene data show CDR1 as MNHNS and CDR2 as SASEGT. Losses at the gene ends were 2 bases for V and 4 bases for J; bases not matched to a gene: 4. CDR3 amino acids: CASSETSGFADTQYF. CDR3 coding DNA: TGTGCCAGCAGTGAAACTAGCGGGTTCGCAGATACGCAGTATTTT.

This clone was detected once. CDR3 bases: TGTGCCAGCAGTGAAAATTGGGGGCCCTCCTACAATGAGCAGTTCTTC. This translates into CASSENWGPSYNEQFF. The chain links TRBV6-1 to TRBJ2-1, with D perhaps TRBD1 (6 bases). Trimming pared 2 bases from V and 0 bases from J, leaving 11 bases between. CDR3 size: 16 residues. The germline CDR1 and CDR2 sequences are MNHNS and SASEGT.

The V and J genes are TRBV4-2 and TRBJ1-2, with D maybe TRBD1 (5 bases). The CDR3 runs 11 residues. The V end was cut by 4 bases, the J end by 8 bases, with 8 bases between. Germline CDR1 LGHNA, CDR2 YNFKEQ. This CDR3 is CASSLGVGYTF. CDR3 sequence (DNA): TGTGCCAGCAGCCTAGGGGTCGGCTACACCTTC.

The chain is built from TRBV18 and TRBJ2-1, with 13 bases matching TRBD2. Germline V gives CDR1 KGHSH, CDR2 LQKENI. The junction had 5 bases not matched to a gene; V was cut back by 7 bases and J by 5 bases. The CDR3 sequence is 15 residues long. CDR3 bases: TGTGCCAGCTTAGGACTAGCGGGAGTCCACAATGAGCAGTTCTTC. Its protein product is CASLGLAGVHNEQFF. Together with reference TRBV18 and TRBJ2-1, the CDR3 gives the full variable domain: NAGVMQNPRHLVRRRGQEARLRCSPMKGHSHVYWYRQLPEEGLKFMVYLQKENIIDESGMPKERFSAEFPKEGPSILRIQQVVRGDSAAYFCASLGLAGVHNEQFFGPGTRLTVL.

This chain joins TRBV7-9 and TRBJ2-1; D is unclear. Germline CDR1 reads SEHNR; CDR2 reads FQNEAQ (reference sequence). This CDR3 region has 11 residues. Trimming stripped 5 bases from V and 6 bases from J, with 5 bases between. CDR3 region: CASSPANEQFF. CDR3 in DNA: TGTGCCAGCAGCCCCGCCAATGAGCAGTTCTTC.

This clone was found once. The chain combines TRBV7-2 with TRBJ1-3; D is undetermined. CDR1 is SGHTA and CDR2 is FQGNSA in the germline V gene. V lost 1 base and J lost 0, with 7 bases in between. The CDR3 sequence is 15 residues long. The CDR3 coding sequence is TGTGCCAGCAGCTTAGTTCCCCCCTCTGGAAACACCATATATTTT. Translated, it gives CASSLVPPSGNTIYF.

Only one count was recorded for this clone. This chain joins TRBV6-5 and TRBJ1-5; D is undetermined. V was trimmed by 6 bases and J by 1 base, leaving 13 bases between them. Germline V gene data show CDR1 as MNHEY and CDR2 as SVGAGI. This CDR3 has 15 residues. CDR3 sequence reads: CASRRRAASNQPQHF. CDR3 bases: TGTGCCAGCAGAAGACGGGCGGCAAGCAATCAGCCCCAGCATTTT.

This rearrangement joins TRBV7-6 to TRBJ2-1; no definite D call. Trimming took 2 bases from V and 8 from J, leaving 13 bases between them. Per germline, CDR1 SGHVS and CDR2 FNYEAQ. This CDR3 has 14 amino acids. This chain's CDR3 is CASSLYAPGDEQFF. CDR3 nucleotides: TGTGCCAGCAGCTTATACGCTCCTGGGGATGAGCAGTTCTTC. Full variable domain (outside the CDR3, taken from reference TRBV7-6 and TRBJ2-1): GAGVSQSPRYKVTKRGQDVALRCDPISGHVSLYWYRQALGQGPEFLTYFNYEAQQDKSGLPNDRFSAERPEGSISTLTIQRTEQRDSAMYRCASSLYAPGDEQFFGPGTRLTVL.

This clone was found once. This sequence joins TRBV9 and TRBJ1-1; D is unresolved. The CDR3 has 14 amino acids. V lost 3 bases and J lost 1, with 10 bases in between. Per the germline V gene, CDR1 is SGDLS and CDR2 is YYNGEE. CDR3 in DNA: TGTGCCAGCAGCGGCGGCAAAACGAACACTGAAGCTTTCTTT. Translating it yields CASSGGKTNTEAFF.

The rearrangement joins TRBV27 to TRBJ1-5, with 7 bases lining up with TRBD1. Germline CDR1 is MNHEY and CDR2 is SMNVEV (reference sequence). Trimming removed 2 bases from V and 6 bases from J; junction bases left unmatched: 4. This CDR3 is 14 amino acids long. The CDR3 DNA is TGTGCCAGCAGTTTACGGGCAGGGGGTCAGCCCCAGCATTTT. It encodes CASSLRAGGQPQHF.

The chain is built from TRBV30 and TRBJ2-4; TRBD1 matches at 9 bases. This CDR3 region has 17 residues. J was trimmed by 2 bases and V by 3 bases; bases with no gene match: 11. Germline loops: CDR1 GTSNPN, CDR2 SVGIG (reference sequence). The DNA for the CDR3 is TGTGCCTGGAGAGGGCCTGGACAGGGGATTTCCAAAAACATTCAGTACTTC. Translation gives CAWRGPGQGISKNIQYF.

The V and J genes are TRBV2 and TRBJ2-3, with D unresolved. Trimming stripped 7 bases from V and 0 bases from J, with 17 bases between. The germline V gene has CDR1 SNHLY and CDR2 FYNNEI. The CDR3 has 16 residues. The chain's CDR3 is CASTEFNARSTDTQYF. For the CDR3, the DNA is TGTGCCAGCACCGAGTTCAACGCTCGAAGCACAGATACGCAGTATTTT.

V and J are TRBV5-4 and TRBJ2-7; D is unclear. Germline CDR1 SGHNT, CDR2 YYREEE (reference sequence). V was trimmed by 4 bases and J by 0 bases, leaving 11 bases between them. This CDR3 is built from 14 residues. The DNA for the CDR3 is TGTGCCAGCAGCGGTGGACGGTACTCCTACGAGCAGTACTTC. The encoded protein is CASSGGRYSYEQYF. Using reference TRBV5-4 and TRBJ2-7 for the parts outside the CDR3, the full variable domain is ETGVTQSPTHLIKTRGQQVTLRCSSQSGHNTVSWYQQALGQGPQFIFQYYREEENGRGNFPPRFSGLQFPNYSSELNVNALELDDSALYLCASSGGRYSYEQYFGPGTRLTVT.

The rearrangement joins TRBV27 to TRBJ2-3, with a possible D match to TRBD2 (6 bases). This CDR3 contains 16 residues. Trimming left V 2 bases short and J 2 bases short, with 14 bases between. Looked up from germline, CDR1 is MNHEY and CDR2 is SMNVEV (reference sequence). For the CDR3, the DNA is TGTGCCAGCAGTTTAGAGGGCGGGATTTTCACAGATACGCAGTATTTT. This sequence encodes CASSLEGGIFTDTQYF.

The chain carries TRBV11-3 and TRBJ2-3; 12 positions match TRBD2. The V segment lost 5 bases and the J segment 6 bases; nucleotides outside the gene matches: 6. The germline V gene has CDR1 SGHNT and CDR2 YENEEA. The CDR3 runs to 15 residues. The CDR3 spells CASSKIGLAGDTQYF. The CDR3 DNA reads TGTGCCAGCAGCAAAATTGGACTAGCGGGGGATACGCAGTATTTT.

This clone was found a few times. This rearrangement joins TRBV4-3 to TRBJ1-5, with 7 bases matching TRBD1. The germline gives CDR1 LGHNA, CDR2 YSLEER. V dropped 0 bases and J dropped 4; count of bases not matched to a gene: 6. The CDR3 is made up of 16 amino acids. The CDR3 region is CASSQDRQGGNQPQHF. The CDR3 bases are TGCGCCAGCAGCCAAGATCGACAGGGAGGTAATCAGCCCCAGCATTTT.

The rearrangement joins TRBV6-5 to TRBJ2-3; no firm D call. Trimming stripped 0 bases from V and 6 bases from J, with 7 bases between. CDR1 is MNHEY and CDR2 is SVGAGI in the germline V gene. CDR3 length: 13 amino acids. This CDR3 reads CASSYSNWDTQYF. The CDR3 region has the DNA TGTGCCAGCAGTTACTCGAATTGGGATACGCAGTATTTT.